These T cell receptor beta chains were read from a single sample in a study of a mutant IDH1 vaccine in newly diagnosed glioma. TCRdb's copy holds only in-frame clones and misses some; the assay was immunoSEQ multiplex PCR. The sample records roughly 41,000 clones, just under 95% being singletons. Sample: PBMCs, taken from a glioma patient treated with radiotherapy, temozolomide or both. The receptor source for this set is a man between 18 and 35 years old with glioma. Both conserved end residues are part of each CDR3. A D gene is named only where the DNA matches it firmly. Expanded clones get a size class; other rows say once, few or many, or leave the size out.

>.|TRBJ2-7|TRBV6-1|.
TGTGCCAGCAGTTCCCAGGGGCCCTACGAGCAGTACTTC
CASSSQGPYEQYF
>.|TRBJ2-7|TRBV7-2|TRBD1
TGTGCCAGCAGCTTGACGGGGGGACAGGGCTCCTACGAGCAGTACTTC
CASSLTGGQGSYEQYF
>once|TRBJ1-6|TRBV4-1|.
TGCGCCAGCAGCCAGGCTAAAGGCCGGGGTTCACCCCTCCACTTT
CASSQAKGRGSPLHF
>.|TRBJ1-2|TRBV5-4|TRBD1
TGTGCCAGCAGCCCGACAGGGTTAAAAAACTATGGCTACACCTTC
CASSPTGLKNYGYTF
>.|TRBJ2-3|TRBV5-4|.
TGTGCCAGCAGCTTGTTGGGCTCCAGCACAGATACGCAGTATTTT
CASSLLGSSTDTQYF
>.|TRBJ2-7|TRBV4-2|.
TGTGCCAGCAGCCAAGAGAGAGGGGAAGAAAAACAGTACTTC
CASSQERGEEKQYF
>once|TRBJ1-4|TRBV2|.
TGTGCCAGCAGTCCCCGGGCCTCAAATGAAAAACTGTTTTTT
CASSPRASNEKLFF
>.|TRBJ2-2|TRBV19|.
TGTGCCAGTAGGCTAGGCGGAGGAGAGCTCCCTGTTCTTTACACCGGGGAGCTGTTTTTT
CASRLGGGELPVLYTGELFF
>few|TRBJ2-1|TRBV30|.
TGTGCCTGGATAGGTGGCGGAAGAGACTACAATGAGCAGTTCTTC
CAWIGGGRDYNEQFF
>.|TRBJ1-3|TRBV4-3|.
TGCGCCAGCAGCCAAGATAAGGGGCTTAAGGGAAACACCATATATTTT
CASSQDKGLKGNTIYF
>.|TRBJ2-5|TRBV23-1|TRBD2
TGCGCCAGCAGTCAAGGTTCACCGGGACTAGCGGGAGGTCACCCGCAAGAGACCCAGTACTTC
CASSQGSPGLAGGHPQETQYF
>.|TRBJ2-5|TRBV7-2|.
TGTGCCAGCAGCTTAAGGGTACAGGGAGGGACCCAGTACTTC
CASSLRVQGGTQYF
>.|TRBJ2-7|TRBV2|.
TGTGCCAGCAGACACGGACAGACCTACGAGCAGTACTTC
CASRHGQTYEQYF
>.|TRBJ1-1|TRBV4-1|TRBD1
TGCGCCAGCAGCCATAGAGGGGGCGCGGACACTGAAGCTTTCTTT
CASSHRGGADTEAFF
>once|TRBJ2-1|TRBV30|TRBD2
TGTGCCTGGAGTGCACTGGGGCTAGCGGTATCGAATGAGCAGTTCTTC
CAWSALGLAVSNEQFF
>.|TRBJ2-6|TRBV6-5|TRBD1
TGTGCCAGCAGTTACGGGACAGGCTCTGGGGCCAACGTCCTAACTTTC
CASSYGTGSGANVLTF
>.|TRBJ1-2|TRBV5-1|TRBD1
TGCGCCAGCAGCTTGGGGGGACAGGACAGCCCTAACTATGGCTACACCTTC
CASSLGGQDSPNYGYTF
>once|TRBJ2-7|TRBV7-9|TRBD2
TGTGCCAGCAGCTTAGCGGGGGGGAGCTCCTACGAGCAGTACTTC
CASSLAGGSSYEQYF
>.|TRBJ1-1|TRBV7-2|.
TGTGCCAGCAGCTTAGAGCGGCGGCCCACTGAAGCTTTCTTT
CASSLERRPTEAFF
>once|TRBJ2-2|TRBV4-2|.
TGTGCCAGCAGCCAAGGCGGCGGGATCGGCGGGGAGCTGTTTTTT
CASSQGGGIGGELFF
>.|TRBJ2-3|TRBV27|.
TGTGCCAGCCGTACCACAGATACGCAGTATTTT
CASRTTDTQYF
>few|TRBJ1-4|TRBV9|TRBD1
TGTGCCAGCAGCGTCTCATTCCAGGGGGTGGGTGAAAAACTGTTTTTT
CASSVSFQGVGEKLFF
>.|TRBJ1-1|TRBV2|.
TGTGCCAGCAGAAGGGCCGGAGGTTCGAACACTGAAGCTTTCTTT
CASRRAGGSNTEAFF
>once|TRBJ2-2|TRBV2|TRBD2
TGTGCCACCCTGGGACGTGGGACTAGGGACACCGGGGAGCTGTTTTTT
CATLGRGTRDTGELFF
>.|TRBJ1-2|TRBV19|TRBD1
TGTGCCAGTAGCCCACAGGGGGCATCTGGCTACACCTTC
CASSPQGASGYTF
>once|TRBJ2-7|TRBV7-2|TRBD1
TGTGCCAGCAGCCCTGACAGGGTCGGCGAGCAGTACTTC
CASSPDRVGEQYF
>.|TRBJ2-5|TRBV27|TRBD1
TGTGCCAGCAACCCCAGAGGGGACAGTTGGGCGGAGACCCAGTACTTC
CASNPRGDSWAETQYF